This T cell receptor (beta chain) was observed in a study of vaccination and CD4 T cells after COVID-19 (dated by TCRdb to the early 2020s). Study-wide context: Convalescent patients had a positive SARS-CoV-2 result on nasal swab PCR, and of these patients, several had mild disease and one had severe disease. In 9 to 11 COVID-19 convalescent patients and a handful of infection-naive healthy vaccine recipients, researchers compared the spike-specific CD4+ TCR repertoire from before mRNA vaccination with the repertoire from after. Post-COVID blood samples from convalescent patients were collected a median of about 100 days after diagnosis, with a range of 35 to 161 days. The cultures were stimulated with overlapping spike peptide pools from SARS-CoV-2 and from the common cold coronaviruses HCoV-NL63, HCoV-OC43 and HCoV-229E. Participants got two doses of the Pfizer-BioNTech BNT162b2 vaccine (n=8) or two doses of the Moderna mRNA-1273 vaccine (n=2). The time from the second vaccine dose to post-vaccine blood sampling had a median of roughly 72 days and ranged from about 12 to 241 days. Control cultures used a CEFX viral epitope pool as positive control, an HIV-1 Nef peptide pool as negative control, or no peptide. The convalescent cohort included six males and four females, with two Hispanic individuals, seven Caucasians, two Asians and one multiracial person.

The receptor library was made with PCR. DNA from cultured CD4+ T cells underwent TCR sequencing with the Oncomine TCR Beta short-read assay at the Johns Hopkins FTIC core. Genomic DNA was extracted from the cultured CD4+ T cells with the QIAamp micro DNA kit. Oncomine TCR Beta libraries made from cultured CD4+ T cells were pooled using unique dual indexes and sequenced on an Illumina iSeq 100. The source study handled its data this way. Non-productive sequences were removed, and CDR3s that did not start with C, did not end with F or W, or were shorter than 7 amino acids were discarded. The MANAFEST web application was used to identify antigen-specific clonotypes by comparing peptide-stimulated wells against reference wells and other culture wells. For a clone to be called positive, the clone needed an FDR below 0.05, an odds ratio above 5, and a productive frequency above 0.1% in at least two of three replicate wells. A clonotype counted as cross-reactive if it showed significant expansion both in the SARS-CoV-2 spike wells and in at least one common cold coronavirus spike condition. Levenshtein distances (stringdist) and unrooted phylogenetic trees (ape) in R version 3.6.1 were used to assess CDR3 homology. TCRdb reworked the public reads: Q25 trimming with fastp, MiXCR clone assembly, productive beta chains retained. Duplicate CDR3 protein sequences are folded into a single record with the most common DNA and genes. Clone size and V and J calls follow TCRdb, not the original study. The sample table contains roughly 11,000 distinct CDR3 sequences; only one count was recorded for 77% of them. Of the sample, about 18% falls within the top ten clones.

A word on this clonotype: Its target antigen remains unknown. No per-base quality is available; no much larger clone lies one base away.

Broader findings and caveats from the paper: An increase in the median number of SARS-CoV-2-reactive clonotypes from 21 after infection to 38 after vaccination was observed, but the change was not found to be significant. In convalescent patients, a median approximately 86% of post-vaccine SARS-CoV-2-reactive clones were detected only after vaccination, and vaccine-specific priming was suggested by this finding. In convalescent patients, nearly all vaccine-specific clones (304 of 307) were found to be mono-reactive for SARS-CoV-2 spike rather than cross-reactive with common cold coronaviruses. Relatively few convalescent patients were included in the study, and early timepoints after natural infection were not analyzed.

The treatment or condition label for this specimen denotes: approximately nine-day PBMC culture with coronavirus spike peptide pools or control peptides (ViraFEST assay). The ViraFEST assay, used in the study, expanded antigen-specific T cells with peptide pools and then identified the expanded clonotypes through TCR sequencing. The positive SARS-CoV-2 PCR tests of the convalescent patients were dated from March to December 2020, before the Alpha, Beta and Delta variants emerged in the United States. More than 1.5 million PBMCs per well were cultured in IMDM with roughly 4.8% human AB serum and approximately 10 IU/ml IL-2, plus 10 ug/ml peptide pools. Half of the culture medium was replaced with fresh IL-2-containing medium on days 3 and 7. CD4+ T cells were isolated after about 10 days of culture through negative selection using the EasySep CD4+ T cell isolation kit. Ficoll-Paque Plus gradient centrifugation was used to isolate PBMCs from whole blood, and the isolated PBMCs were then either used fresh or cryopreserved at -140C. In general, triplicate wells were set up for every culture condition.

The clonotype originates from a human donor who had recovered from COVID-19. Sequenced input: CD4+ T cells from blood, cultured in vitro.

The CDR3 here reads CASSETGAAASPLHF. At the DNA level, the sequence is TGTGCCAGCAGTGAAACAGGGGCGGCGGCTTCACCCCTCCACTTT. The V gene is TRBV28 and the J gene is TRBJ1-6; 7 bases in between match TRBD1. Taken from cysteine to phenylalanine, the CDR3 has 15 residues. This entry keeps only the CDR3 DNA: 45 bases, framed from base 1. Per the germline V gene, MDHEN is the CDR1 and SYDVKM is the CDR2. Compared with germline, V lacks 5 bases and J lacks 9 bases; bases without a gene match: 10.